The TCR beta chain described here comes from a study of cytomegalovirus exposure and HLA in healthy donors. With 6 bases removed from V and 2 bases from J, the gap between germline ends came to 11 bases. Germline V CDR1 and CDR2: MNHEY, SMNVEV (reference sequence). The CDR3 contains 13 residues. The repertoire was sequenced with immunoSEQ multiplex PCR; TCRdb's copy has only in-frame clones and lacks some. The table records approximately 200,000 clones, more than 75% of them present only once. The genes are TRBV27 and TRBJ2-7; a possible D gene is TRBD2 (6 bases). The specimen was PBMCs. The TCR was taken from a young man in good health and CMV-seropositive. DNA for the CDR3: TGTGCCAGCAGAATGGCGGGACCCTACGAGCAGTACTTC. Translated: CASRMAGPYEQYF.